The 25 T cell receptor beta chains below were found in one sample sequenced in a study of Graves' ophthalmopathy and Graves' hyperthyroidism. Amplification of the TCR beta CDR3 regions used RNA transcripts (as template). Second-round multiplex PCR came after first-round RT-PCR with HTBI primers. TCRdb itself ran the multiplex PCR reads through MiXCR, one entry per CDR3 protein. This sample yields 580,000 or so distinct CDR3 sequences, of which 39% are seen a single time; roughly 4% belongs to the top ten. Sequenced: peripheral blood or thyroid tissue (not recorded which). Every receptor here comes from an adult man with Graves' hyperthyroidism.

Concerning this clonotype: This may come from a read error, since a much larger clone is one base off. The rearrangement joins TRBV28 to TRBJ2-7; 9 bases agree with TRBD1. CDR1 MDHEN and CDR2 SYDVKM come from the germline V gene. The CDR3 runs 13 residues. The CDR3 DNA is TGTGCCAGCAGACTGGGACAGGGCTACGAGCAGCACTTC. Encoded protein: CASRLGQGYEQHF.

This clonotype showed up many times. The CDR3 region is CASSFSRQGTEAFF. In nucleotides, the CDR3 is TGTGCCAGCAGTTTTTCAAGACAGGGCACTGAAGCTTTCTTT. The rearrangement uses TRBV27 and TRBJ1-1, with TRBD1 matching over 7 bases. V lost 3 bases, J lost 4 bases, and 5 bases stayed unmatched. The CDR3 is 14 amino acids. Germline assignment: CDR1 MNHEY and CDR2 SMNVEV (reference sequence).

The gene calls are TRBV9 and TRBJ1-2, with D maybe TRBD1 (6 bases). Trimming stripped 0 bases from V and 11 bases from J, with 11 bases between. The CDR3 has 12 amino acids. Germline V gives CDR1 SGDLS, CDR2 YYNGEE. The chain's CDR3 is CASSVDGRGYTF. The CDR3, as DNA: TGTGCCAGCAGCGTAGACGGGAGGGGGTACACCTTC.

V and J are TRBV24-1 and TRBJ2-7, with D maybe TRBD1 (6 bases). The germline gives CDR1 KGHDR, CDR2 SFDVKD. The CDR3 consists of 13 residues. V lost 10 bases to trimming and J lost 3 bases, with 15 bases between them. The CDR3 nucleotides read TGTGCCACAGCCAGGGGTGAGGGCTACGAGCAGTACTTC. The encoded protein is CATARGEGYEQYF.

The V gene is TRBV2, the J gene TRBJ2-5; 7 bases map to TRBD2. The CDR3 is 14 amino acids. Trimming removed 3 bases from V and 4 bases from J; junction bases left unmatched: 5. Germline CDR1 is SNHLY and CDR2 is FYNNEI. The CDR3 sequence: CASSDGGGGETQYF. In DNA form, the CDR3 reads TGTGCCAGCAGTGATGGCGGGGGTGGAGAGACCCAGTACTTC. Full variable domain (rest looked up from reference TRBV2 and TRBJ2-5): EPEVTQTPSHQVTQMGQEVILRCVPISNHLYFYWYRQILGQKVEFLVSFYNNEISEKSEIFDDQFSVERPDGSNFTLKIRSTKLEDSAMYFCASSDGGGGETQYFGPGTRLLVL.

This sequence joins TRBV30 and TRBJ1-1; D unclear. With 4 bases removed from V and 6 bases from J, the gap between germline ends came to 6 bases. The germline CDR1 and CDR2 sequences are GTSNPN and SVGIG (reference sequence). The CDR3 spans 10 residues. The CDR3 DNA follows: TGTGCCTGGAAGGCGGCTGAAGCTTTCTTT. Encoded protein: CAWKAAEAFF.

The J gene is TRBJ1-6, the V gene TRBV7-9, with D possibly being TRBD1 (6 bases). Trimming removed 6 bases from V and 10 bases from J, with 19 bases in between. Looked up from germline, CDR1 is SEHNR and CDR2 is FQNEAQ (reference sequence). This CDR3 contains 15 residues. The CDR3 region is CASRLTGNRDSPLHF. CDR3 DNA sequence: TGTGCCAGCAGGTTAACAGGGAACAGGGACTCACCCCTCCACTTT.

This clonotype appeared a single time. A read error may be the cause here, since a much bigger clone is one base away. CDR3 region: CASSTRSFPEAFF. For the CDR3, the DNA is TGCGCCAGCAGTACCAGGTCTTTCCCTGAAGCTTTCTTT. This chain connects TRBV10-2 to TRBJ1-1; no firm D call. The CDR3 extends over 13 amino acids. CDR1 is WSHSY and CDR2 is SAAADI in the germline V gene. V lost 5 bases to trimming and J lost 6 bases, with 13 bases between them.

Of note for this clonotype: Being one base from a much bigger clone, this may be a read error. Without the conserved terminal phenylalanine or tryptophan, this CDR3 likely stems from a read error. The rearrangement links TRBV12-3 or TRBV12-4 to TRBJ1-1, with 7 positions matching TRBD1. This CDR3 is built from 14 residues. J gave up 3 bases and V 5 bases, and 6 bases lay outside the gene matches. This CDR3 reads CASSPRGAHTEAFS. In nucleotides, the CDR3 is TGTGCCAGCAGTCCCAGGGGGGCACACACTGAAGCTTTCTCT.

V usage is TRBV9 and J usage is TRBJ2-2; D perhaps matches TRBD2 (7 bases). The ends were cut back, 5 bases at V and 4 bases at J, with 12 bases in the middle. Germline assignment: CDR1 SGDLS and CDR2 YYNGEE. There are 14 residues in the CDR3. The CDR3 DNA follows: TGTGCCAGCAGGCGAGGGGGGGCCACCGGGGAGCTGTTTTTT. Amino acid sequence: CASRRGGATGELFF.

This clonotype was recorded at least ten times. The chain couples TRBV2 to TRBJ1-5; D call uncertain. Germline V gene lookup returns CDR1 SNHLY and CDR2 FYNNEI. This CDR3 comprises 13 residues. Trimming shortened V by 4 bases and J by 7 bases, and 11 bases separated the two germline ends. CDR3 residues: CASSGNLGQPQHF. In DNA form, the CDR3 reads TGTGCCAGCAGTGGGAACCTGGGGCAGCCCCAGCATTTT.

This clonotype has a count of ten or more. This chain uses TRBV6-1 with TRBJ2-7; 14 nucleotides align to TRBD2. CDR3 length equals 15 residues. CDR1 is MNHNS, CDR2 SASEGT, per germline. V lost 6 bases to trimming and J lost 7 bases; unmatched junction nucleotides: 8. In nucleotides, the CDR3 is TGTGCCAGCAGACAGGGACTAGCGGGAGAATGGGAGCAGTACTTC. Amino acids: CASRQGLAGEWEQYF.

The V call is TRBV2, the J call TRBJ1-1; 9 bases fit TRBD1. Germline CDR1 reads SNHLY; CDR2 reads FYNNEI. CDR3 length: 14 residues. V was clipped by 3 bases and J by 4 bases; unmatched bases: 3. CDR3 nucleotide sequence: TGTGCCAGCAGTGATGGGACAGGGTTCACTGAAGCTTTCTTT. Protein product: CASSDGTGFTEAFF.

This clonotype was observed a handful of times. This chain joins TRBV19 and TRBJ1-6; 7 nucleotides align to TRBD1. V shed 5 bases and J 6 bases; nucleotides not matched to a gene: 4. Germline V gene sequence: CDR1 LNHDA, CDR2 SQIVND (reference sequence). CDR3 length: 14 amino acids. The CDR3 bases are TGTGCCAGTAGTGGAGGGACAGCTAATTCACCCCTCCACTTT. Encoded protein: CASSGGTANSPLHF. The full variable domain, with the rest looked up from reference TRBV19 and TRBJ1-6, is DGGITQSPKYLFRKEGQNVTLSCEQNLNHDAMYWYRQDPGQGLRLIYYSQIVNDFQKGDIAEGYSVSREKKESFPLTVTSAQKNPTAFYLCASSGGTANSPLHFGNGTRLTVT.

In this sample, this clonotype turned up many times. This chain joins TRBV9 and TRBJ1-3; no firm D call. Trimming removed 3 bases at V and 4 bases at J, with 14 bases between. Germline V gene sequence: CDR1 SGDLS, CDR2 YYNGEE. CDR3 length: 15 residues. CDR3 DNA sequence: TGTGCCAGCAGCGAGGCGGCCGACGGGGGAAACACCATATATTTT. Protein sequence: CASSEAADGGNTIYF. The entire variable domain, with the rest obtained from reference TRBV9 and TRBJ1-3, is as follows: DSGVTQTPKHLITATGQRVTLRCSPRSGDLSVYWYQQSLDQGLQFLIQYYNGEERAKGNILERFSAQQFPDLHSELNLSSLELGDSALYFCASSEAADGGNTIYFGEGSWLTVV.

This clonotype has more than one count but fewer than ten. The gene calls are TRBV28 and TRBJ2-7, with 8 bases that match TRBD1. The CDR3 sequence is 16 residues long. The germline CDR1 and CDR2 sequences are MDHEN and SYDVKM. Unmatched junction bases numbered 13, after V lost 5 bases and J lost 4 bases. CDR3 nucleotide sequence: TGTGCCAGCAGTCCTCAAGACAGGGGCCTGGCTTACGAGCAGTACTTC. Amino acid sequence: CASSPQDRGLAYEQYF.

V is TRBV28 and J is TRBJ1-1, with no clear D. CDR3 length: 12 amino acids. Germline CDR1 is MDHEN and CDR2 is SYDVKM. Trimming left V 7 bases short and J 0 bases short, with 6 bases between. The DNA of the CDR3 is TGTGCCAGCACCCAGATGAACACTGAAGCTTTCTTT. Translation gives CASTQMNTEAFF.

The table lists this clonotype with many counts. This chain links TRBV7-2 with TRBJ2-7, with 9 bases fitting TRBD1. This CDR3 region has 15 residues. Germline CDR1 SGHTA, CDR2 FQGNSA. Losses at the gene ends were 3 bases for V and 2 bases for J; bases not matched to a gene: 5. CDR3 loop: CASSFRQGEAYEQYF. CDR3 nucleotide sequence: TGTGCCAGCAGCTTTCGACAGGGGGAGGCCTACGAGCAGTACTTC.

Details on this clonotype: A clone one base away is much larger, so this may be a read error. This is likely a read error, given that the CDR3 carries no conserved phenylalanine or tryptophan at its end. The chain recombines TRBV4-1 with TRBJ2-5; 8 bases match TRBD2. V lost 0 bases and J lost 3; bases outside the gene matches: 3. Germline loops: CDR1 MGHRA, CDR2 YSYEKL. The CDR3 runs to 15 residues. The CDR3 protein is CASSQDRAGEETQYL. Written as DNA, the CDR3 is TGCGCCAGCAGCCAAGATCGAGCGGGGGAAGAGACCCAGTACCTC.

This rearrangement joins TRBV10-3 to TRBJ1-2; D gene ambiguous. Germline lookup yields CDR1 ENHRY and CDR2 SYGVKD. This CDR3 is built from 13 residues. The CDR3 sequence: CASNTAFNYGYTF. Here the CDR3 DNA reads TGTGCTAGTAATACGGCTTTTAACTATGGCTACACCTTC.

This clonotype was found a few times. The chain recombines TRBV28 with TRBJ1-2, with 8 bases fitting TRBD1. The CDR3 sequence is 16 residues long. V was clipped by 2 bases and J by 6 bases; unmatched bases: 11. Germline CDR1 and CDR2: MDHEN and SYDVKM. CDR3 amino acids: CASSLVMAGGLHGYTF. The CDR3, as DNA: TGTGCCAGCAGTTTAGTTATGGCAGGGGGCCTCCATGGCTACACCTTC.

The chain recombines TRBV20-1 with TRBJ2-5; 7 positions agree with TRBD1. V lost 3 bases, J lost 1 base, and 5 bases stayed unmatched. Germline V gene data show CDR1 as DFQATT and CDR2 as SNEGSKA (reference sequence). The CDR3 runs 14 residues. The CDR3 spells CSASFGTVQETQYF. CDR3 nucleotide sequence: TGCAGTGCTAGTTTCGGGACAGTCCAAGAGACCCAGTACTTC.

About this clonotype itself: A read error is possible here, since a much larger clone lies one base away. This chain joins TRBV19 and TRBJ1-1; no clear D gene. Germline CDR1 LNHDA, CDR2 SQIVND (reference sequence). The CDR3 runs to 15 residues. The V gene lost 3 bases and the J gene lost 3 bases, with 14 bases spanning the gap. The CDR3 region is CASSMGSNEHTEAFF. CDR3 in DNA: TGTGCCAGTAGTATGGGGAGTAATGAGCACACTGAAGCTTTCTTT.

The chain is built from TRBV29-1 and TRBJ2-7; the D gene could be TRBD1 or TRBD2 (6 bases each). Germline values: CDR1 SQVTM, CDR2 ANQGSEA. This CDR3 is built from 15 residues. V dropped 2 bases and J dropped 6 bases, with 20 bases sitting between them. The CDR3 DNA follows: TGCAGCGTTGAACGAGTCTCGGGGGCTTGGGGCGAGCAGTACTTC. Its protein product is CSVERVSGAWGEQYF.

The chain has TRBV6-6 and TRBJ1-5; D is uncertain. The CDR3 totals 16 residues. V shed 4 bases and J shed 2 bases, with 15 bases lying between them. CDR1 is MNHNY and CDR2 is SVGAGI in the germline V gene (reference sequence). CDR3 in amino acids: CASSLWAIGGNQPQHF. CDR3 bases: TGTGCCAGCAGTTTATGGGCCATCGGGGGCAATCAGCCCCAGCATTTT.